This TCR beta chain was recorded in a study of cytomegalovirus exposure and HLA in healthy donors. Regarding the study as a whole: Earlier analysis found most TCR beta V segments productive about 87% or about 30% of the time.

Each donor was healthy, and each was a bone marrow donor. Though nominally healthy at sampling, donors likely had unrecorded immune exposures. Trimming cost V 0 bases and J 0 bases; bases outside gene matches: 4. Germline lookup yields CDR1 MNHEY and CDR2 SVGAGI. The CDR3 extends over 16 amino acids. Comments on this clone: The antigen remains unidentified.

The PCR contained 60 Vbeta and 13 Jbeta primers. Method: immunoSEQ multiplex PCR; TCRdb's copy keeps in-frame clones and lacks some. Of around 130,000 clones listed, 70% to 80% are singletons. V usage is TRBV6-5 and J usage is TRBJ1-1; TRBD1 aligns across 7 bases. This clonotype originated in a woman between 50 and 59 years old in good health and CMV-seronegative. Sequencing was done on a sample of PBMCs. In DNA, the CDR3 is TGTGCCAGCAGTTACTCGTTCACAGGGGTGAACACTGAAGCTTTCTTT. This translates into CASSYSFTGVNTEAFF.